Sequencing of this T cell receptor (beta chain) was carried out in a study of beta chain features in type 1 diabetes. Study results and limitations: With patients and controls alike, PCR might favor shorter templates to an equal degree. There were fewer insertions and more deletions at the VDJ junctions of type 1 diabetes patients. Moderately but significantly shorter TCRB CDR3s were found in Type 1 diabetes patients in all four CD4+ subsets.

Sorting with CD45RO/CCR7/CD25/CD127/CD95/CD27 yielded naive, central memory, regulatory and stem-like memory CD4+ cells. A few counts support this clone. Its matching antigen is unknown. As every portion of the isolated RNA was reverse transcribed, the sequencing read expressed TCRB transcripts. Each sample of naive, central memory or regulatory T cells had, on average, about 3.57 million reads. The table came from immunoSEQ multiplex PCR; TCRdb's copy has only in-frame clones and leaves some out. This table holds about 660,000 clones, over 11% found once. CDR1 KGHSH and CDR2 LQKENI come from the germline V gene. V was clipped by 1 base and J by 4 bases, with 13 bases between them. This CDR3 comprises 15 residues.

The sequence came from a man between 18 and 35 years old with type 1 diabetes. The chain has TRBV18 and TRBJ2-5; perhaps TRBD1 as D (6 bases). Sequences were obtained from naive CD4+ T cells from blood. The CDR3 DNA is TGTGCCAGCTCACCACGAGCGAAGGGGGTAGAGACCCAGTACTTC. Protein sequence: CASSPRAKGVETQYF.